Below, one T cell receptor (beta chain) is given with its context. What it binds is not known. The CDR3 is 15 amino acids. CDR1 MDHEN and CDR2 SYDVKM come from the germline V gene. J was trimmed by 3 bases and V by 3 bases; bases with no gene match: 8. The protocol was immunoSEQ multiplex PCR, while the TCRdb copy is restricted to in-frame clones and leaves out a portion. The data show about 92,000 clones, 85% to 90% seen once. This entry belongs to a study of glioma-infiltrating T cells after dendritic cell vaccination. The study's findings and limits: Only a small number of patients had complete blood and tumor samples.

The chain joins TRBV28 to TRBJ2-7, with 7 bases aligning to TRBD2. This clonotype was obtained from a human donor with glioblastoma. Material: blood, obtained before dendritic cell vaccination. The CDR3 protein is CASSLLMREFYEQYF. The CDR3 bases are TGTGCCAGCAGTTTGTTAATGCGGGAGTTCTACGAGCAGTACTTC.